The 3 T cell receptor beta chains listed next were all sequenced from one sample in a study of T cell clonality in common variable immunodeficiency. Study-level results: Fewer deletions and N-nucleotide insertions were reportedly seen in common variable immunodeficiency TCR beta sequences.

Their recognized antigens are unknown. TCRdb keeps only in-frame clones here, not all; method: immunoSEQ multiplex PCR. Reported are about 20,000 clones, none seen only once; the ten largest carry 2% to 3%. The sequenced sample was peripheral blood mononuclear cells. Receptor source: a human donor with common variable immunodeficiency.

On this clone itself: Read sequence stops 3 residues before the CDR3 end, and the germline J gene provides the missing end. V and J are TRBV5-1 and TRBJ2-7, with 7 bases identical to TRBD1. Trimming cost V 4 bases and J 3 bases; bases outside gene matches: 4. Germline V gene data show CDR1 as SGHRS and CDR2 as YFSETQ. This CDR3 comprises 13 residues. This chain's CDR3 is CASSPAGGYEQYF. CDR3 DNA (partial): TGCGCCAGCAGCCCTGCAGGGGGCTACGAG.

This clone was found a few times. The read stops 3 residues short of the end of the CDR3; the missing end is completed from the germline J gene. The rearrangement links TRBV7-9 to TRBJ2-2; D is undetermined. Germline CDR1 reads SEHNR; CDR2 reads FQNEAQ (reference sequence). The CDR3 has 14 residues. V was trimmed by 0 bases and J by 2 bases, leaving 4 bases between them. The sequenced CDR3 bases are TGTGCCAGCAGCTTAGCCTATAACACCGGGGAG. It translates to CASSLAYNTGE. The whole CDR3 sequence reads CASSLAYNTGELFF.

As for this clone: The read terminates 3 residues ahead of where the CDR3 ends, so the germline J gene completes it. V is TRBV7-9 and J is TRBJ2-7; 9 nucleotides line up with TRBD2. The CDR3 is 15 residues long. Germline CDR1 is SEHNR and CDR2 is FQNEAQ (reference sequence). With 1 base clipped from V and 1 base from J, the junction kept 2 bases outside the gene matches. The CDR3 sequence: CASSLVSGRSYEQYF. The covered CDR3 bases are TGTGCCAGCAGCTTAGTCAGCGGGAGGTCCTACGAG.